This T cell receptor beta chain was retrieved from a study of blood T cell repertoires in COVID-19 (dated by TCRdb to about 2020). General notes on the study: Samples covering the acute and convalescent phases of COVID-19 were provided by collaborators in the United States, Italy and Spain. Where available, HLA class I and class II types were obtained from metadata supplied by the sample provider rather than from assay-based typing. The material from the prospective study consisted of cDNA or gDNA derived from T cells, B-cell-depleted T cells, or PBMCs. Samples came from the ongoing ImmuneRACE study (first 160 participants) plus 1,254 subjects from 6 global collaborators. The repertoires were released in a freely available public database intended as a resource for research on the immune response to SARS-CoV-2. The dataset comprised deeply sampled blood TCRbeta repertoires from subjects exposed to, actively infected with, or recovered from COVID-19. Sample metadata almost always included a de-identified subject ID, COVID-19 status, age in years and sex.

The immunoSEQ Assay, a bias-controlled multiplex PCR, was used to amplify TCRbeta CDR3 regions from genomic DNA. The authors' pipeline ran thus. The number of nucleated cells in each sample was estimated from the amplification of reference gene primers within the assay. To quantify the absolute abundance of each unique TCRbeta CDR3 rearrangement, sequence reads were collapsed and filtered. For each sample, productive Simpson clonality was calculated by taking the square root of Simpson's diversity index across productive rearrangements. TCRdb took over this immuneACCESS table, retaining in-frame rearrangements with V and J assigned. Such tables are incomplete; in checked studies, under half of the missing clones stem from an unresolved V gene, and the remainder is unexplained. V, J and clone size are taken as reported in that table, and D and trimming were inferred from the DNA itself. Present in this sample are some 100,000 clones, more than 75% of which were seen just once. Of the sample, 9.5% to 15% is held by the ten largest clones.

Points on this clone: Its antigen is not yet known. No base quality values were provided; no much bigger clone lies one nucleotide off.

Whole blood was collected in K2EDTA tubes by collaborating institutions according to the institutions' own protocols. For TCRbeta analysis, collaborator samples were shipped as frozen whole blood, as isolated PBMCs, or as DNA extracted from either sample type. V is shortened by 5 bases, J by 4 bases, and the region joining them spans 21 bases. In the germline V gene, CDR1 corresponds to SNHLY and CDR2 to FYNNEI. The CDR3 starts with the cysteine, ends with the phenylalanine, and has 17 residues. The only DNA kept is the CDR3, 51 bases in frame from the first base. Points the paper makes about the study in general: Clinical and demographic metadata were provided uncurated, with the amount varying by source and participant.

The receptor was derived from a human donor in a cohort sampled during active COVID-19. Here the chain combines TRBV2 and TRBJ2-1; a weak D assignment points to TRBD1 (6 bases agree). Sequenced: peripheral blood. The CDR3 has the sequence CASSPTPTGIGYNEQFF. The DNA reads as follows: TGTGCCAGCAGTCCAACACCAACAGGGATAGGGTACAATGAGCAGTTCTTC.